This is a list of T cell receptor beta chains from one sample in a study of blood T cell repertoires in COVID-19. Sequenced by immunoSEQ multiplex PCR; TCRdb stores in-frame clones only, minus some. The data hold about 440,000 clones, with less than 95% observed a single time. Sequencing was carried out using PBMCs or T cells enriched from blood (not recorded which). These receptor sequences come from a man between 18 and 35 years old who had recovered from COVID-19. The CDR3 runs from the conserved cysteine through the conserved F or W.

>TRBV3-1/TRBV3-2|15
CASSQGWRGDQPQHF
>TRBV6-5|14
CASRGDGGRLGYTF
>TRBV15|15
CATSRERGLLGEQFF
>TRBV3-1/TRBV3-2|12
CASSQAEGEQFF
>TRBV27|13
CASIFGGGYEQYF
>TRBV19|16
CASSNRATGVNSPLHF
>TRBV27|16
CASSPGAGGRNSPLHF
>TRBV7-2|15
CASSGGTASGNTIYF
>TRBV24-1|15
CATSDLQGGGTEAFF
>TRBV29-1|13
CSVGTGGSQPQHF
>TRBV5-8|19
CAGWSGLAGGRRITDTQYF
>TRBV2|15
CASRETSGGTDTQYF
>TRBV28|17
CASSFRAGFEEEETQYF
>TRBV5-1|13
CASSSAGSRGYTF
>TRBV29-1|15
CSVRTKPLRDYGYTF
>TRBV18|18
CASSPGDRKLSGANVLTF
>TRBV2|13
CASSQTPLTEAFF
>TRBV7-3|14
CASSDQTGDNEQFF
>TRBV10-3|13
CAIRQGRDQPQHF
>TRBV11-3|16
CASSKRTSGSTEEQYF
>TRBV19|14
CASSIAHTDYGYTF
>TRBV9|14
CASGGSLAQETQYF
>TRBV28|16
CASSLGLGVRADTQYF
>TRBV10-1|14
CAVVYRGRNTEAFF
>TRBV11-2|16
CASSSTPGWRSEKLFF
>TRBV28|14
CASRPGHNNYGYTF
>TRBV29-1|12
CSVGGINQPQHF
>TRBV5-1|18
CASSLSPTGIGVAGELFF
>TRBV9|15
CASSVVPSYRDEQFF
>TRBV28|13
CASSSGSGTEAFF
>TRBV27|17
CASLREGSASYNSPLHF
>TRBV6-6|15
CASSYSFPSNSPLHF
>TRBV5-6|18
CASSNPHRREGGINEQFF
>TRBV6-5|16
CASSYSGGLVRDEQFF
>TRBV27|13
CASSSQGHYGYTF
>TRBV5-1|16
CASSLGFGTGGTEAFF
>TRBV11-2|16
CASSLEIAGGFNEQFF
>TRBV2|15
CASSAGQVSNQPQHF
>TRBV7-6|17
CASSFSGQQNPLHGYTF
>TRBV4-1|12
CASSHINTEAFF
>TRBV5-8|14
CASSWDRMNTEAFF
>TRBV27|13
CARRLARPYEQYF
>TRBV28|16
CASSPAGGARSYEQYF
>TRBV6-1|14
CASSDRLAGNEQFF
>TRBV3-1/TRBV3-2|14
CASSRRTVEDELFF
>TRBV5-1|15
CASSTGLGNYNEQFF
>TRBV7-6|16
CASSLIFGQGAGELFF
>TRBV12-3/TRBV12-4|12
CASSSIGAWQFF
>TRBV27|15
CASSTKLGRIYGYTF
>TRBV5-6|14
CASSFGTGTQPQHF
>TRBV21-1|17
CASSTRTSGRAMDEQFF
>TRBV7-2|16
CASSPEGSGLWQPQHF
>TRBV4-1|15
CASSQRRGGHETQYF